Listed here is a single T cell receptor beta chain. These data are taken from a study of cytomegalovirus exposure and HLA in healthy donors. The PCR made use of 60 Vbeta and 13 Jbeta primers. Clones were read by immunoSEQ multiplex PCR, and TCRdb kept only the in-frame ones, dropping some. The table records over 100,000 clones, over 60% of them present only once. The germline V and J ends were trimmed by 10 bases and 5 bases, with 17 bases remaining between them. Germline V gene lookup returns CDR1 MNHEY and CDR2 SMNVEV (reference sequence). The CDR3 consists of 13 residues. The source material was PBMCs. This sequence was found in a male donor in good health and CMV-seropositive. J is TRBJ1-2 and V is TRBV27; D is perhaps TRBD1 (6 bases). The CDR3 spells CATRATGLYGYTF. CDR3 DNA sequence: TGTGCCACCCGGGCGACAGGCCTATATGGCTACACCTTC.